Presented here are 30 T cell receptor beta chains from one specimen sequenced in a study of OX40 agonist ivuxolimab in advanced cancers. Here immunoSEQ multiplex PCR was the method, and the copy in TCRdb shows in-frame clones only, minus some. The sample carries tens of thousands of clones, about 88% recorded once. Sequenced material: CD4+ or CD8+ T cells sorted from blood, taken in a trial of the OX40 agonist ivuxolimab. These receptors were taken from an adult with an advanced solid tumor such as melanoma, head and neck, liver or kidney cancer.

The chain combines TRBV6-6 with TRBJ2-7; possible D gene TRBD2, 5 bases. The V and J ends lost 0 bases and 3 bases respectively, with 9 bases between them. The CDR3 loop spans 14 amino acids. Germline CDR1 and CDR2: MNHNY and SVGAGI (reference sequence). Written as DNA, the CDR3 is TGTGCCAGCAGTTACTCGACACGGGGCTACGAGCAGTACTTC. This translates into CASSYSTRGYEQYF.

The table lists this clone with a few counts. This chain joins TRBV28 and TRBJ2-7, with D unresolved. V gave up 6 bases and J gave up 2 bases, with 11 bases separating them. CDR1 MDHEN and CDR2 SYDVKM come from the germline V gene. The CDR3 contains 13 residues. CDR3 in amino acids: CASSLGSTYEQYF. CDR3 DNA sequence: TGTGCCAGCAGCCTGGGAAGCACCTACGAGCAGTACTTC.

The J gene is TRBJ2-5, the V gene TRBV5-1; a weak D match, TRBD1 (5 bases). In germline, CDR1 is SGHRS, CDR2 YFSETQ. V lost 0 bases to trimming and J lost 7 bases, with 13 bases between them. This CDR3 region has 14 residues. CDR3 sequence: CASSLESGKGTQYF. DNA of the CDR3: TGCGCCAGCAGCTTGGAATCAGGGAAAGGGACCCAGTACTTC.

J is TRBJ2-3 and V is TRBV2; 14 nucleotides line up with TRBD2. Trimming removed 7 bases from V and 5 bases from J; junction bases left unmatched: 17. The germline V gene has CDR1 SNHLY and CDR2 FYNNEI. The CDR3 contains 19 residues. In DNA, the CDR3 is TGTGCCAGCACCTCCAGGGGAGGGACTAGCGGGAGTAGGGGAGATACGCAGTATTTT. As protein: CASTSRGGTSGSRGDTQYF.

This clone occurred once. V usage is TRBV7-9 and J usage is TRBJ2-7; weak D call: TRBD1 (6 bases). Germline loops: CDR1 SEHNR, CDR2 FQNEAQ (reference sequence). This CDR3 has 16 amino acids. Trimming stripped 4 bases from V and 3 bases from J, with 19 bases between. The CDR3 bases are TGTGCCAGCAGCTCATCCACAGGGCGAGAAAACTACGAGCAGTACTTC. Its translation is CASSSSTGRENYEQYF.

The rearrangement joins TRBV28 to TRBJ2-7, with D tentatively TRBD1 (5 bases). The CDR3 totals 15 residues. V was pared by 5 bases and J by 4 bases, with 18 bases between. Germline values: CDR1 MDHEN, CDR2 SYDVKM. CDR3 DNA: TGTGCCAGCAGTCCCGTACAACTAAAGGGGTACGAGCAGTACTTC. The encoded protein is CASSPVQLKGYEQYF. The whole variable domain, remainder taken from reference TRBV28 and TRBJ2-7, is DVKVTQSSRYLVKRTGEKVFLECVQDMDHENMFWYRQDPGLGLRLIYFSYDVKMKEKGDIPEGYSVSREKKERFSLILESASTNQTSMYLCASSPVQLKGYEQYFGPGTRLTVT.

The V and J genes are TRBV5-1 and TRBJ2-1, with no clear D. V lost 0 bases, J lost 4 bases, and 11 bases lay in between. CDR1 and CDR2 from the germline V gene are SGHRS and YFSETQ. The CDR3 is 15 residues long. CDR3 in DNA: TGCGCCAGCAGCTTGGCCAGTAGTATGTACAATGAGCAGTTCTTC. The encoded protein is CASSLASSMYNEQFF.

This rearrangement joins TRBV20-1 to TRBJ2-7; D may correspond to TRBD1 or TRBD2 (5 bases each). Germline CDR1 DFQATT, CDR2 SNEGSKA (reference sequence). There are 11 residues in the CDR3. Trimming left V 6 bases short and J 9 bases short, with 15 bases between. CDR3 amino acids: CSAQWGAGQYF. The CDR3 bases are TGCAGTGCCCAGTGGGGCGCGGGGCAGTACTTC.

The chain uses TRBV5-1 and TRBJ2-6; 10 bases agree with TRBD1. Germline CDR1 and CDR2: SGHRS and YFSETQ. The V gene end was trimmed by 4 bases and the J gene end by 4 bases; junction bases not matched to a gene: 8. The CDR3 has 17 amino acids. In nucleotides, the CDR3 is TGCGCCAGCAGCCAGGGACAGGGGCCTTCCGGGGCCAACGTCCTGACTTTC. It specifies CASSQGQGPSGANVLTF.

This chain joins TRBV5-1 and TRBJ1-3; D gene unclear. Trimming removed 0 bases at V and 4 bases at J, with 11 bases between. The CDR3 spans 15 residues. Per germline, CDR1 SGHRS and CDR2 YFSETQ. CDR3 region: CASSLDTSSGNTIYF. The CDR3, as DNA: TGCGCCAGCAGCTTGGATACATCCTCAGGAAACACCATATATTTT.

The chain is built from TRBV5-1 and TRBJ1-1; TRBD1 matches at 7 bases. The ends lost 1 base at V and 0 bases at J; junction bases unmatched: 12. This CDR3 is built from 18 residues. Germline-derived CDR1 and CDR2 are SGHRS and YFSETQ. The DNA of the CDR3 is TGCGCCAGCAGCTTGCCCCTGCAGGGGGGGGTTATGAACACTGAAGCTTTCTTT. Protein sequence: CASSLPLQGGVMNTEAFF.

DNA for the CDR3: TGTGCCACCAGCAGGCAGACAGGGGTCCAAGAAAAACTGTTTTTT. Protein: CATSRQTGVQEKLFF. The J gene is TRBJ1-4, the V gene TRBV15; 8 nucleotides agree with TRBD1. The length of the CDR3 is 15 residues. The trim removed 3 bases at V and 8 bases at J, leaving 8 bases unmatched. Per the germline V gene, CDR1 is LNHNV and CDR2 is YYDKDF (reference sequence).

J is TRBJ2-2 and V is TRBV5-4; 16 bases line up with TRBD2. Germline values: CDR1 SGHNT, CDR2 YYREEE (reference sequence). The V segment lost 4 bases and the J segment 7 bases; nucleotides outside the gene matches: 7. CDR3 length equals 17 residues. CDR3 sequence reads: CASSAPGLAGGGGELFF. For the CDR3, the DNA is TGTGCCAGCAGCGCTCCGGGACTAGCGGGAGGGGGCGGGGAGCTGTTTTTT.

The rearrangement uses TRBV28 and TRBJ2-5; D is possibly TRBD2 (5 bases). The J call is in doubt because the DNA end fits TRBJ2-7 better. The germline gives CDR1 MDHEN, CDR2 SYDVKM. This CDR3 contains 13 residues. DNA of the CDR3: TGTGCCAGCAGCCTAGCCACAGCCTCCGAGCAGTACTTC. Translated, it gives CASSLATASEQYF.

This clone was observed a few times. This chain links TRBV7-8 with TRBJ2-4; possible D gene TRBD2, 6 bases. Looked up from germline, CDR1 is SGHVS and CDR2 is FQNEAQ. Trimming left V 1 base short and J 3 bases short, with 10 bases between. The CDR3 spans 15 residues. The CDR3 spells CASSLGQGGKNIQYF. The CDR3 DNA follows: TGTGCCAGCAGCTTAGGGCAGGGAGGCAAAAACATTCAGTACTTC.

This chain connects TRBV19 to TRBJ2-7; 8 bases agree with TRBD1. This CDR3 spans 15 amino acids. The germline V gene encodes CDR1 LNHDA and CDR2 SQIVND (reference sequence). V shed 5 bases, J shed 3 bases, and the junction held 9 bases outside the gene matches. For the CDR3, the DNA is TGTGCCAGTAGTCCCAGGACAGGGTCGGTCTACGAGCAGTACTTC. Translation gives CASSPRTGSVYEQYF.

CDR3 coding DNA: TGCGCCAGCAGCTTGGAAGGGAATAGAGCCAAAAACATTCAGTACTTC. Its translation is CASSLEGNRAKNIQYF. The rearrangement links TRBV5-1 to TRBJ2-4; D remains unclear. Germline loops: CDR1 SGHRS, CDR2 YFSETQ. Trimming took 0 bases from V and 0 from J, leaving 10 bases between them. This CDR3 region has 16 residues.

The chain couples TRBV4-3 to TRBJ2-7; 10 bases line up with TRBD2. J lost 5 bases, V lost 5 bases, and 9 bases had no gene match. The CDR3 totals 15 residues. Germline-derived CDR1 and CDR2 are LGHNA and YSLEER. Written as DNA, the CDR3 is TGCGCCAGCAGCTTGGAACTAGCGGGACCCAACGAGCAGTACTTC. Its protein is CASSLELAGPNEQYF.

CDR3 in amino acids: CASRWGTYYGYTF. The DNA of the CDR3 is TGCGCCAGCAGGTGGGGGACTTACTATGGCTACACCTTC. This chain joins TRBV5-1 and TRBJ1-2, with a weak D call TRBD1 (5 bases). Germline CDR1 and CDR2: SGHRS and YFSETQ. The CDR3 sequence is 13 residues long. Trimming cost V 5 bases and J 3 bases, with 11 bases left between them.

The V and J genes are TRBV4-2 and TRBJ2-4; TRBD1 is a possible D gene (6 bases). CDR3 length: 15 residues. V dropped 5 bases and J dropped 5 bases, with 16 bases sitting between them. CDR1 is LGHNA, CDR2 YNFKEQ, per germline. The CDR3 sequence: CASSGQGLGENIQYF. The CDR3 nucleotides are TGTGCCAGCAGCGGGCAGGGGTTGGGGGAAAACATTCAGTACTTC.

The chain joins TRBV25-1 to TRBJ1-4; D gene uncertain. Trimming took off 2 bases at V and 4 bases at J, with 11 bases between the two ends. The CDR3 has 15 residues. Germline V lookup: CDR1 MGHDK, CDR2 SYGVNS. CDR3 nucleotide sequence: TGTGCCAGCAGTGAAAGGGCAGATCATAATGAAAAACTGTTTTTT. Encoded protein: CASSERADHNEKLFF.

CDR3 nucleotides: TGTGCCAGCAGTTTATGGGGAGGTCGGGAAAACATTCAGTACTTC. Amino acids: CASSLWGGRENIQYF. The chain combines TRBV28 with TRBJ2-4, with TRBD2 as a possible D gene (6 bases). In germline, CDR1 is MDHEN, CDR2 SYDVKM. The V and J ends lost 0 bases and 5 bases respectively, with 11 bases between them. The CDR3 sequence is 15 residues long.

The table lists this clone with a count of one. The rearrangement links TRBV27 to TRBJ2-5; a possible D gene is TRBD1 (5 bases). Deletions cut 2 bases from V and 5 bases from J, with 15 bases between. The CDR3 runs to 15 residues. In germline, CDR1 is MNHEY, CDR2 SMNVEV (reference sequence). This CDR3 reads CASSLTGPSTETQYF. For the CDR3, the DNA is TGTGCCAGCAGTTTAACAGGTCCCAGTACGGAGACCCAGTACTTC.

This clone was observed a single time. V gene TRBV4-1 combines with J gene TRBJ1-4; weak D call: TRBD1 (6 bases). CDR3 length: 18 residues. V was cut by 1 base and J by 8 bases, with 23 bases left in between. Germline V gene lookup returns CDR1 MGHRA and CDR2 YSYEKL. CDR3 bases: TGCGCCAGCAGCCAAGCACTCCAAACACAGGGCGGCCGCGAAAAACTGTTTTTT. Translated: CASSQALQTQGGREKLFF.

The rearrangement joins TRBV5-6 to TRBJ1-5, with D unclear. Germline V CDR1 and CDR2: SGHDT, YYEEEE. V was cut by 6 bases and J by 4 bases, with 8 bases left in between. The CDR3 runs 12 residues. CDR3 protein: CASNLMNQPQHF. The CDR3 nucleotides are TGTGCCAGCAACCTGATGAATCAGCCCCAGCATTTT.

The chain carries TRBV4-1 and TRBJ2-6; TRBD1 aligns across 12 bases. The germline CDR1 and CDR2 sequences are MGHRA and YSYEKL. This CDR3 is 19 amino acids long. The V and J ends lost 1 base and 3 bases, in that order; junction bases with no gene match: 7. The DNA of the CDR3 is TGCGCCAGCAGCCAAGGGCCGGGACAGGGGGCGAGTGGGGCCAACGTCCTGACTTTC. This codes for CASSQGPGQGASGANVLTF.

The V call is TRBV7-8, the J call TRBJ1-2, with 9 bases identical to TRBD1. This CDR3 comprises 16 residues. CDR1 SGHVS and CDR2 FQNEAQ come from the germline V gene. V dropped 2 bases and J dropped 1; count of bases not matched to a gene: 5. CDR3 loop: CASSLTQGAVNYGYTF. The CDR3 region has the DNA TGTGCCAGCAGCTTAACACAGGGGGCGGTTAACTATGGCTACACCTTC.

The rearrangement joins TRBV5-4 to TRBJ2-3; D might be TRBD2 (5 bases). In germline, CDR1 is SGHNT, CDR2 YYREEE (reference sequence). The CDR3 extends over 15 amino acids. V lost 0 bases to trimming and J lost 0 bases, with 8 bases between them. The CDR3 loop is CASSLAQRSTDTQYF. The CDR3 DNA sequence: TGTGCCAGCAGCTTGGCTCAGCGGAGCACAGATACGCAGTATTTT.

The chain couples TRBV7-6 to TRBJ2-2, with TRBD1 matching over 12 bases. Germline loops: CDR1 SGHVS, CDR2 FNYEAQ. V lost 2 bases, J lost 7 bases, and 14 bases stayed unmatched. The CDR3 is made up of 19 amino acids. Written as DNA, the CDR3 is TGTGCCAGCAGCTTAAACCCACCCGGGACAGGGGGCTTCATCGGGGAGCTGTTTTTT. Translation gives CASSLNPPGTGGFIGELFF.

The chain combines TRBV29-1 with TRBJ2-6; 7 positions match TRBD1. The CDR3 totals 17 residues. The V gene end was trimmed by 5 bases and the J gene end by 4 bases; junction bases not matched to a gene: 14. Germline lookup yields CDR1 SQVTM and CDR2 ANQGSEA. CDR3 protein: CSVQNFRDSPGANVLTF. The CDR3 DNA sequence: TGCAGCGTTCAAAATTTCCGGGACAGTCCCGGGGCCAACGTCCTGACTTTC.